This T cell receptor beta chain was identified during a study of blood T cells in healthy people across ages. Total RNA was extracted at no less than 6 micrograms per sample. Using a J-beta primer mix together with a sample-barcoded 5' primer, a second PCR was run for roughly 7 to 12 cycles. TCRdb fed the 5' RACE reads into MiXCR, producing one record per CDR3 protein. The repertoire consists of fewer than 2 million distinct CDR3 sequences, with 35% to 50% occurring once and the leading ten covering approximately 22%. This clonotype was seen a handful of times. CDR1 and CDR2 from the germline V gene are SQVTM and ANQGSEA. The CDR3 has 13 amino acids.

Material: blood. This clonotype was obtained from a human donor in good health. The chain joins TRBV29-1 to TRBJ2-1, with D perhaps TRBD2 (6 bases). The J call may not be correct, given that the DNA end is closer to TRBJ2-7. The CDR3 DNA sequence: TGCAGCGTTGGTGTAGGCGGGAACAATGAGCAGTACTTC. Translating it yields CSVGVGGNNEQYF.